This is a list of T cell receptor beta chains from one sample in a study of vaccination and CD4 T cells after COVID-19. TCRdb fed the PCR reads into MiXCR, producing one record per CDR3 protein. The table shows around 20,000 distinct CDR3 sequences, with approximately 42% occurring only once. No cognate antigen is known for these TCRs. The specimen was CD4+ T cells from blood, cultured in vitro, collected before SARS-CoV-2 vaccination. These receptors were obtained from a human donor who had recovered from COVID-19. Each CDR3 is given with its conserved first and last residue. A D gene is named only where the DNA matches it firmly. Rows give clone size only sometimes, using once, few, many, or a class for an expanded clone.

cdr3_nt: TGCAGTGCCACCAACCAGGGAAGTGGAAACACCATATATTTT; cdr3_aa: CSATNQGSGNTIYF; cdr3_length: 14; d_call: .; v_call: TRBV20-1; clone_size: few; j_call: TRBJ1-3
cdr3_nt: TGCAGTGCTAGAGATCCGTCGTCAGGGACTACCACTGAAGCTTTCTTT; cdr3_aa: CSARDPSSGTTTEAFF; cdr3_length: 16; d_call: .; v_call: TRBV20-1; clone_size: .; j_call: TRBJ1-1
cdr3_nt: TGTGCCAGCTCCCCCGGGACAGGGAACTATGGCTACATCTTC; cdr3_aa: CASSPGTGNYGYIF; cdr3_length: 14; d_call: TRBD1; v_call: TRBV18; clone_size: .; j_call: TRBJ1-2
cdr3_nt: TGTGCCAGCAGCTTAGTGGGACATACTTCCTACGAGCAGTACTTC; cdr3_aa: CASSLVGHTSYEQYF; cdr3_length: 15; d_call: .; v_call: TRBV7-6; clone_size: .; j_call: TRBJ2-7
cdr3_nt: TGCAGTGCTAGGGACCATAGTGGTGGCTACACCTTC; cdr3_aa: CSARDHSGGYTF; cdr3_length: 12; d_call: .; v_call: TRBV20-1; clone_size: few; j_call: TRBJ1-2
cdr3_nt: TGTGCCAGCAGCAAGGGGGACAGGGGCCTGGACCAAGCTTTCTTT; cdr3_aa: CASSKGDRGLDQAFF; cdr3_length: 15; d_call: .; v_call: TRBV21-1; clone_size: .; j_call: TRBJ1-1
cdr3_nt: TGTGCCAGCAGGGTGGACAGGGGGCGCGTAGAGACCCAGTACTTC; cdr3_aa: CASRVDRGRVETQYF; cdr3_length: 15; d_call: TRBD1; v_call: TRBV7-2; clone_size: .; j_call: TRBJ2-5
cdr3_nt: TGTGCCAGCAGCTCCCGGATTAATTCGGAGGCTTTCTTT; cdr3_aa: CASSSRINSEAFF; cdr3_length: 13; d_call: .; v_call: TRBV7-6; clone_size: .; j_call: TRBJ1-1
cdr3_nt: TGTGCCATCAGTGAGGTTAGCGGGAACACCGGGGAGCTGTTTTTT; cdr3_aa: CAISEVSGNTGELFF; cdr3_length: 15; d_call: .; v_call: TRBV10-3; clone_size: .; j_call: TRBJ2-2
cdr3_nt: TGTGCCAGCAGTTTGGTGACAACCAGCTCCTATAATTCACCCCTCCACTTT; cdr3_aa: CASSLVTTSSYNSPLHF; cdr3_length: 17; d_call: .; v_call: TRBV6-2/TRBV6-3; clone_size: .; j_call: TRBJ1-6
cdr3_nt: TGTGCCAGCAGCAGAGGGAACCAAGAGACCCAGTACTTC; cdr3_aa: CASSRGNQETQYF; cdr3_length: 13; d_call: .; v_call: TRBV11-2; clone_size: .; j_call: TRBJ2-5
cdr3_nt: TGTGCCAGCAGTCTTGAGGTCTATTGGGACACTGAAGCTTTCTTT; cdr3_aa: CASSLEVYWDTEAFF; cdr3_length: 15; d_call: .; v_call: TRBV6-2/TRBV6-3; clone_size: few; j_call: TRBJ1-1
cdr3_nt: TGTGCCAGCAGCTCCATTCCCTATGGCTACACCTTC; cdr3_aa: CASSSIPYGYTF; cdr3_length: 12; d_call: .; v_call: TRBV11-2; clone_size: few; j_call: TRBJ1-2
cdr3_nt: TGTGCCAGCAGTGAACTAGGGGCCTCCTCCTACGAGCAGTACTTC; cdr3_aa: CASSELGASSYEQYF; cdr3_length: 15; d_call: .; v_call: TRBV2; clone_size: .; j_call: TRBJ2-7
cdr3_nt: TGTGCCAGCAGCCCTGGGACAGGGTATGAAAAACTGTTTTTT; cdr3_aa: CASSPGTGYEKLFF; cdr3_length: 14; d_call: TRBD1; v_call: TRBV7-9; clone_size: .; j_call: TRBJ1-4
cdr3_nt: TGTGCCAGCAGACCCGGAAACAGGCGGGGAGCATATGGCTACACCTTC; cdr3_aa: CASRPGNRRGAYGYTF; cdr3_length: 16; d_call: .; v_call: TRBV6-2/TRBV6-3; clone_size: few; j_call: TRBJ1-2
cdr3_nt: TGCAGTGCTAGCGACAGCCAGAGGGGAGCTTTCTTT; cdr3_aa: CSASDSQRGAFF; cdr3_length: 12; d_call: .; v_call: TRBV20-1; clone_size: .; j_call: TRBJ1-1
cdr3_nt: TGTGCCAGCAGTGTTATGTCAGGGGTGTACTTC; cdr3_aa: CASSVMSGVYF; cdr3_length: 11; d_call: .; v_call: TRBV2; clone_size: few; j_call: TRBJ2-5
cdr3_nt: TGTGCCAGCAGCCTTAGACAGGGCTTTGGCGAAAAACTGTTTTTT; cdr3_aa: CASSLRQGFGEKLFF; cdr3_length: 15; d_call: TRBD1; v_call: TRBV28; clone_size: .; j_call: TRBJ1-4
cdr3_nt: TGTGCCAGCAGTTTCGGACAGGGAGGAGTGTCGGGCAATCAGCCCCAGCATTTT; cdr3_aa: CASSFGQGGVSGNQPQHF; cdr3_length: 18; d_call: TRBD1; v_call: TRBV2; clone_size: .; j_call: TRBJ1-5
cdr3_nt: TGTGCCAGCAGTCAGGGACTAGCGGGAGGGCGGGTTATCGAGCAGTACTTC; cdr3_aa: CASSQGLAGGRVIEQYF; cdr3_length: 17; d_call: TRBD2; v_call: TRBV28; clone_size: .; j_call: TRBJ2-7
cdr3_nt: TGCAGTGCTAGACAACAGGGGACTAGTTTAGCTTTCTTT; cdr3_aa: CSARQQGTSLAFF; cdr3_length: 13; d_call: TRBD1; v_call: TRBV20-1; clone_size: .; j_call: TRBJ1-1
cdr3_nt: TGCAGTGCTAGAGGTTTGACTAGCGGGAGCTCCTACGAGCAGTACTTC; cdr3_aa: CSARGLTSGSSYEQYF; cdr3_length: 16; d_call: TRBD2; v_call: TRBV20-1; clone_size: few; j_call: TRBJ2-7
cdr3_nt: TGCAGTGCTAGAAACCTTCAAGAGACAGGGGACAATTCACCCCTCCACTTT; cdr3_aa: CSARNLQETGDNSPLHF; cdr3_length: 17; d_call: TRBD1; v_call: TRBV20-1; clone_size: .; j_call: TRBJ1-6
cdr3_nt: TGTGCCAGTAGTATAAGGGGGGCAATGAACACTGAAGCTTTCTTT; cdr3_aa: CASSIRGAMNTEAFF; cdr3_length: 15; d_call: .; v_call: TRBV19; clone_size: .; j_call: TRBJ1-1
cdr3_nt: TGTGCCAGCAGCCAAGAACTAGCTTTCATGGATTTT; cdr3_aa: CASSQELAFMDF; cdr3_length: 12; d_call: .; v_call: TRBV7-1; clone_size: .; j_call: TRBJ2-3
cdr3_nt: TGTGCCAGCAGCCTACAGGGGGCCCTTAACTATGGCTACACCTTC; cdr3_aa: CASSLQGALNYGYTF; cdr3_length: 15; d_call: TRBD1; v_call: TRBV7-2; clone_size: few; j_call: TRBJ1-2
cdr3_nt: TGTGCCAGCAGCTGGGGGACCGGATATCAGCCCCAGCATTTT; cdr3_aa: CASSWGTGYQPQHF; cdr3_length: 14; d_call: .; v_call: TRBV7-9; clone_size: .; j_call: TRBJ1-5
cdr3_nt: TGTGCCAGCAGCCCGATAACGCGGATTGAAGCTTTCTTT; cdr3_aa: CASSPITRIEAFF; cdr3_length: 13; d_call: .; v_call: TRBV6-1; clone_size: few; j_call: TRBJ1-1
cdr3_nt: TGTGCCAGCAGTTTATCATTTCGAGGGGAGGGGAATGGGAATGAGCAGTTCTTC; cdr3_aa: CASSLSFRGEGNGNEQFF; cdr3_length: 18; d_call: TRBD2; v_call: TRBV28; clone_size: few; j_call: TRBJ2-1
cdr3_nt: TGTGCCAGTAGTCTCAGGACAGGGGGCGTCGAGACCCAGTACTTC; cdr3_aa: CASSLRTGGVETQYF; cdr3_length: 15; d_call: TRBD1; v_call: TRBV19; clone_size: few; j_call: TRBJ2-5
cdr3_nt: TGCAGTACCAGGGGCAAAAGCTCCTACGAGCAGTACTTC; cdr3_aa: CSTRGKSSYEQYF; cdr3_length: 13; d_call: .; v_call: TRBV20-1; clone_size: few; j_call: TRBJ2-7
cdr3_nt: TGTGCCAGTTCAGTTCAGGGCTCTGGAAACACCATATATTTT; cdr3_aa: CASSVQGSGNTIYF; cdr3_length: 14; d_call: .; v_call: TRBV6-1; clone_size: .; j_call: TRBJ1-3
cdr3_nt: TGCGCCAGCAGCTTGACCGGGACAGGTGGTTTAGTAGAGACCCAGTACTTC; cdr3_aa: CASSLTGTGGLVETQYF; cdr3_length: 17; d_call: TRBD1; v_call: TRBV5-1; clone_size: .; j_call: TRBJ2-5
cdr3_nt: TGTGCCAGCAGTGCGACAGGGAACTATGGCTACACCTTC; cdr3_aa: CASSATGNYGYTF; cdr3_length: 13; d_call: TRBD1; v_call: TRBV6-1; clone_size: .; j_call: TRBJ1-2
cdr3_nt: TGTGCCAGCAGCCCAGGGACAGGGCGTAACACCATATATTTT; cdr3_aa: CASSPGTGRNTIYF; cdr3_length: 14; d_call: TRBD1; v_call: TRBV7-9; clone_size: .; j_call: TRBJ1-3
cdr3_nt: TGTGCCAGCAGTACCGGGACAGGGGGATCAGATACGCAGTATTTT; cdr3_aa: CASSTGTGGSDTQYF; cdr3_length: 15; d_call: TRBD1; v_call: TRBV7-2; clone_size: .; j_call: TRBJ2-3
cdr3_nt: TGTGCCAGCAGCGTAGAAGACACAGGGATACGGGGCTACACCTTC; cdr3_aa: CASSVEDTGIRGYTF; cdr3_length: 15; d_call: .; v_call: TRBV9; clone_size: once; j_call: TRBJ1-2
cdr3_nt: TGTGCCAGCAGCTTAGGGGGCAGGGGCAACGGCTACACCTTC; cdr3_aa: CASSLGGRGNGYTF; cdr3_length: 14; d_call: .; v_call: TRBV7-2; clone_size: .; j_call: TRBJ1-2
cdr3_nt: TGTGCCAGCAACCCATCCAGGACAGGGGAGCCCTATGGCTACACCTTC; cdr3_aa: CASNPSRTGEPYGYTF; cdr3_length: 16; d_call: TRBD1; v_call: TRBV6-2/TRBV6-3; clone_size: .; j_call: TRBJ1-2
cdr3_nt: TGTGCCAGCAGCCTCCTTACGGGACAGAGCTTGGATGGCTACACCTTC; cdr3_aa: CASSLLTGQSLDGYTF; cdr3_length: 16; d_call: TRBD1; v_call: TRBV5-4; clone_size: .; j_call: TRBJ1-2
cdr3_nt: TGTGCCAGCAGCAAAGTAGCCGATTCACCCCTCCACTTT; cdr3_aa: CASSKVADSPLHF; cdr3_length: 13; d_call: .; v_call: TRBV21-1; clone_size: few; j_call: TRBJ1-6
cdr3_nt: TGTGCCAGCAACCAGGGGGGACAGGGGGATACGCAGTATTTT; cdr3_aa: CASNQGGQGDTQYF; cdr3_length: 14; d_call: TRBD1; v_call: TRBV2; clone_size: few; j_call: TRBJ2-3
cdr3_nt: TGTGCCAGCAGTTTAGTACGGGCAGACAACTATGGCTACACCTTC; cdr3_aa: CASSLVRADNYGYTF; cdr3_length: 15; d_call: .; v_call: TRBV28; clone_size: .; j_call: TRBJ1-2
cdr3_nt: TGCAGTGCTAGAGGAAACTTCCAGGTGGGGCCACAGGGGGAGGTCAACTATGGCTACACCTTC; cdr3_aa: CSARGNFQVGPQGEVNYGYTF; cdr3_length: 21; d_call: TRBD1; v_call: TRBV20-1; clone_size: .; j_call: TRBJ1-2
cdr3_nt: TGTGCCAGCAGCCAGACAGGGGATTCTGGAAACACCATATATTTT; cdr3_aa: CASSQTGDSGNTIYF; cdr3_length: 15; d_call: TRBD1; v_call: TRBV6-1; clone_size: .; j_call: TRBJ1-3
cdr3_nt: TGTGCCAGCAGGACCACGGGACAGGGGGTAGGGGCTTTCTTT; cdr3_aa: CASRTTGQGVGAFF; cdr3_length: 14; d_call: TRBD1; v_call: TRBV12-3/TRBV12-4; clone_size: .; j_call: TRBJ1-1
cdr3_nt: TGTGCCAGCAGTTTGACTAGCGGGAACACAGATACGCAGTATTTT; cdr3_aa: CASSLTSGNTDTQYF; cdr3_length: 15; d_call: TRBD2; v_call: TRBV27; clone_size: few; j_call: TRBJ2-3
cdr3_nt: TGCAGTGCTAGAGTCCCACAGTTCTATGGCTACACCTTC; cdr3_aa: CSARVPQFYGYTF; cdr3_length: 13; d_call: .; v_call: TRBV20-1; clone_size: .; j_call: TRBJ1-2
cdr3_nt: TGCGCCAGCAGCCAAGATCAGACAGTCAATCAGCCCCAGCATTTT; cdr3_aa: CASSQDQTVNQPQHF; cdr3_length: 15; d_call: .; v_call: TRBV4-1; clone_size: .; j_call: TRBJ1-5
cdr3_nt: TGTGCCAGCGCGCGGGGACAGGAAATTAACTATGGCTACACCTTC; cdr3_aa: CASARGQEINYGYTF; cdr3_length: 15; d_call: TRBD1; v_call: TRBV6-1; clone_size: few; j_call: TRBJ1-2
cdr3_nt: TGTGCCAGCAGTTACCCAGGTAGCAGGAACACTGAAGCTTTCTTT; cdr3_aa: CASSYPGSRNTEAFF; cdr3_length: 15; d_call: .; v_call: TRBV6-5; clone_size: .; j_call: TRBJ1-1
cdr3_nt: TGTGCCAGCAGTGAGAGGACAGGGCGTACAGATACGCAGTATTTT; cdr3_aa: CASSERTGRTDTQYF; cdr3_length: 15; d_call: TRBD1; v_call: TRBV6-1; clone_size: few; j_call: TRBJ2-3